This T cell receptor beta chain emerged from a study of identical twins. This clonotype has just a few counts. Its cognate antigen is unknown. Whole-study results and caveats: Excess sharing between twins was weaker in beta out-of-frame sequences. Fewer insertions were carried by abundant cord blood beta clonotypes, but none was seen in memory repertoires.

TCRdb analysed the 5' RACE reads with MiXCR anew, one entry per CDR3 protein. The data show approximately 670,000 distinct CDR3 sequences, roughly 6% seen once. V was shortened by 0 bases and J by 1 base, with 16 bases between the two germline ends. The CDR3 is made up of 17 amino acids. CDR1 SGDLS and CDR2 YYNGEE come from the germline V gene. The V call is TRBV9, the J call TRBJ2-5; D is possibly TRBD2 (6 bases). The sample was naive T cells sorted from blood. This clonotype was sampled from a man aged 18 to 30 in good health. As DNA, the CDR3 is TGTGCCAGCAGCGTAGGCGTGGGAGGAGGATCCCAAGAGACCCAGTACTTC. Its translation is CASSVGVGGGSQETQYF.